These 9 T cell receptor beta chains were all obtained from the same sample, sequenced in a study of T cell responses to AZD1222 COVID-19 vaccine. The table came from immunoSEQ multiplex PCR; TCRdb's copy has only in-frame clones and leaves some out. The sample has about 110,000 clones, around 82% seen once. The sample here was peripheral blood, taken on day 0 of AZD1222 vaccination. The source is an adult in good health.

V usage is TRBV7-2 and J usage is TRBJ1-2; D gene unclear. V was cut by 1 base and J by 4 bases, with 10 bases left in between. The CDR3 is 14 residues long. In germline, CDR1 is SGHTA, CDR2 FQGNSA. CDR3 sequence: CASSLGEFGYGYTF. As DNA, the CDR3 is TGTGCCAGCAGCTTAGGAGAGTTCGGCTATGGCTACACCTTC.

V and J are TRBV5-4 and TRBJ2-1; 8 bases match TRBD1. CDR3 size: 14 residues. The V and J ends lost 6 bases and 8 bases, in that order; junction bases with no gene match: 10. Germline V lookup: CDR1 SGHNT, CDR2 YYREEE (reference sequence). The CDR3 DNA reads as TGTGCCAGCACACGACAGGGGCGTCTCGATGAGCAGTTCTTC. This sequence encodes CASTRQGRLDEQFF.

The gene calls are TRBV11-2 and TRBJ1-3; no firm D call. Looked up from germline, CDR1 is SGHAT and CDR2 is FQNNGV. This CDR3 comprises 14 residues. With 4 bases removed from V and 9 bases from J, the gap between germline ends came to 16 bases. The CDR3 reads CASSWGSNSVTIYF. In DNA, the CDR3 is TGTGCCAGCAGCTGGGGTTCAAACAGCGTCACCATATATTTT.

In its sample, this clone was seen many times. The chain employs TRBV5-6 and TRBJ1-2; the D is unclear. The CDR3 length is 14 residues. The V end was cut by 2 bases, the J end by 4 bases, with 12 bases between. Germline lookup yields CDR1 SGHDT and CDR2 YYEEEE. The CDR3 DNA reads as TGTGCCAGCAGCTTAATCCGGGCTACCTATGGCTACACCTTC. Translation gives CASSLIRATYGYTF.

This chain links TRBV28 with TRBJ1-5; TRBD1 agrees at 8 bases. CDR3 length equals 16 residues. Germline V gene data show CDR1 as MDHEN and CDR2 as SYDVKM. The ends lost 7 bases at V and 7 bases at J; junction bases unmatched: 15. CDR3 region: CASIQSPLTGGQPQHF. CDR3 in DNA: TGTGCCAGCATCCAATCCCCACTTACAGGGGGACAGCCCCAGCATTTT. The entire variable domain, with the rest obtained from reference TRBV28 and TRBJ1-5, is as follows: DVKVTQSSRYLVKRTGEKVFLECVQDMDHENMFWYRQDPGLGLRLIYFSYDVKMKEKGDIPEGYSVSREKKERFSLILESASTNQTSMYLCASIQSPLTGGQPQHFGDGTRLSIL.

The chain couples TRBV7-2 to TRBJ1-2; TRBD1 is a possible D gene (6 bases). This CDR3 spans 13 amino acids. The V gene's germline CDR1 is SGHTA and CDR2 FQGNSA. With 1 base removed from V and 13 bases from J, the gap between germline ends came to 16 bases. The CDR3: CASSLDRELSGTF. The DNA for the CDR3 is TGTGCCAGCAGCTTAGACAGGGAACTAAGCGGCACCTTC.

The CDR3 reads CASSLGQRASPLHF. The CDR3 DNA reads as TGTGCCAGCAGCCTGGGACAGAGGGCTTCACCCCTCCACTTT. The V gene is TRBV3-1 (or the pseudogene TRBV3-2), the J gene TRBJ1-6; the match to TRBD1 covers 7 bases. There are 14 residues in the CDR3. Losses at the gene ends were 4 bases for V and 9 bases for J; bases not matched to a gene: 6. Germline V gene lookup returns CDR1 LGHDT and CDR2 YNNKEL (reference sequence).

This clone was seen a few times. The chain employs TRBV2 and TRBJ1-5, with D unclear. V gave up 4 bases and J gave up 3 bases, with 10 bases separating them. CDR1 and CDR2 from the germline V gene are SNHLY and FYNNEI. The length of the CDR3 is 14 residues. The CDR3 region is CASSALSLNQPQHF. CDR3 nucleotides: TGTGCCAGCAGTGCCCTCAGCCTCAATCAGCCCCAGCATTTT. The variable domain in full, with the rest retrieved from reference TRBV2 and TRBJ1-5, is EPEVTQTPSHQVTQMGQEVILRCVPISNHLYFYWYRQILGQKVEFLVSFYNNEISEKSEIFDDQFSVERPDGSNFTLKIRSTKLEDSAMYFCASSALSLNQPQHFGDGTRLSIL.

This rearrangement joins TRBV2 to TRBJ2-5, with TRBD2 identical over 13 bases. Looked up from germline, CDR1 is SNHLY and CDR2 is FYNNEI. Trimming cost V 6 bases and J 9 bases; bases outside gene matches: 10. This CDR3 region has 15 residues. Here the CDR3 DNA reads TGTGCCAGCAGGGCGACTAGCGGGGGGTCCACAGCCCAGTACTTC. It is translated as CASRATSGGSTAQYF.